This TCR beta chain was identified during a study of blood T cell repertoires in COVID-19. This CDR3 has 14 amino acids. The germline CDR1 and CDR2 sequences are SGHTA and FQGTGA. Trimming pared 1 base from V and 4 bases from J, leaving 9 bases between. The table came from immunoSEQ multiplex PCR; TCRdb's copy has only in-frame clones and leaves some out. The table has about 250,000 clones, roughly 91% seen once; the top ten hold more than 0.95%. The TCR originated in a woman aged 40 to 55 who had recovered from COVID-19. Input material: peripheral blood. The J gene is TRBJ2-3, the V gene TRBV7-3; D not certain. The CDR3 bases are TGTGCCAGCAGCTTAAGGGCAGACCCAGATACGCAGTATTTT. Protein sequence: CASSLRADPDTQYF.